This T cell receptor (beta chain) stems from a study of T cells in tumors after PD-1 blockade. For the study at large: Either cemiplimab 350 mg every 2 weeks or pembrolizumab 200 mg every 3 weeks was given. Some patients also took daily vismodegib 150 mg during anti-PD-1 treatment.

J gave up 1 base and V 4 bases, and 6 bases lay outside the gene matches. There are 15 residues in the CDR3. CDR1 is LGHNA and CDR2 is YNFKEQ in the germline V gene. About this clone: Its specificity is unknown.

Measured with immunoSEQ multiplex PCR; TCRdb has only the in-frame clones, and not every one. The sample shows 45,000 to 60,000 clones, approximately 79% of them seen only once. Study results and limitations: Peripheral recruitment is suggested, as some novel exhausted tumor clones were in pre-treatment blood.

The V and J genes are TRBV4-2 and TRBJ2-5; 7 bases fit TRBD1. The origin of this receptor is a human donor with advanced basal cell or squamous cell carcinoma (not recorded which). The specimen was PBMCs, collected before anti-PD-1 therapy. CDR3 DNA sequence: TGTGCCAGCAGCCGTTGGGACAGACCCCAAGAGACCCAGTACTTC. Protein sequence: CASSRWDRPQETQYF.